The 31 T cell receptor beta chains presented below share a single source sample, sequenced in a study of shared clonotypes between healthy human individuals. The naive CD8 fraction comprised CD45RO-negative cells positively selected for CCR7 and excluded terminally differentiated effector memory CD45RA+ cells. Here immunoSEQ multiplex PCR was the method, and the copy in TCRdb shows in-frame clones only, minus some. The sample consists of approximately 1.9 million clones, about 94% of them appearing once. The sequenced sample consisted of naive CD8+ T cells from PBMCs. These receptors were collected from a man aged 18 to 35 in good health. Some clones in this sample may be carry-over from other donors' samples.

V usage is TRBV6-4 and J usage is TRBJ2-1; no clear D gene. The V gene's germline CDR1 is MRHNA and CDR2 SNTAGT. The ends were cut back, 5 bases at V and 6 bases at J, with 11 bases in the middle. This CDR3 spans 13 amino acids. The CDR3 nucleotides read TGTGCCAGCAGTAGTATGAGCACCAATGAGCAGTTCTTC. Amino acids: CASSSMSTNEQFF.

The chain has TRBV9 and TRBJ2-7; perhaps TRBD2 as D (6 bases). The germline gives CDR1 SGDLS, CDR2 YYNGEE. With 3 bases removed from V and 0 bases from J, the gap between germline ends came to 13 bases. The CDR3 loop spans 15 amino acids. CDR3 loop: CASSGLDGSSYEQYF. Written as DNA, the CDR3 is TGTGCCAGCAGCGGGCTGGACGGGAGCTCCTACGAGCAGTACTTC.

The count of this clone is one. V gene TRBV30 combines with J gene TRBJ2-1; no definite D call. Trimming removed 8 bases from V and 0 bases from J, with 14 bases in between. In germline, CDR1 is GTSNPN, CDR2 SVGIG (reference sequence). The CDR3 is 14 residues long. The CDR3 spells CAGFPLNSYNEQFF. The CDR3 region has the DNA TGTGCCGGATTTCCTCTTAACTCCTACAATGAGCAGTTCTTC.

This sequence joins TRBV10-3 and TRBJ2-1; D not certain. Germline assignment: CDR1 ENHRY and CDR2 SYGVKD. The CDR3 totals 14 residues. The ends were cut back, 0 bases at V and 6 bases at J, with 9 bases in the middle. CDR3 DNA: TGTGCCATCAGTGAGTCGCCACCCGGCAATGAGCAGTTCTTC. Translated, it gives CAISESPPGNEQFF.

The chain carries TRBV15 and TRBJ1-2; D remains ambiguous. Looked up from germline, CDR1 is LNHNV and CDR2 is YYDKDF (reference sequence). The CDR3 spans 13 residues. Between the trimmed V and J ends, which lost 3 bases and 1 base, there was a span of 6 bases. The CDR3 DNA reads TGTGCCACCAGCAGCGGCAGTAACTATGGCTACACCTTC. Residues: CATSSGSNYGYTF. The variable domain in full, with the rest retrieved from reference TRBV15 and TRBJ1-2, is DAMVIQNPRYQVTQFGKPVTLSCSQTLNHNVMYWYQQKSSQAPKLLFHYYDKDFNNEADTPDNFQSRRPNTSFCFLDIRSPGLGDTAMYLCATSSGSNYGYTFGSGTRLTVV.

The chain has TRBV21-1 and TRBJ2-7. TRBV21-1 is a documented pseudogene. The CDR3 spans 13 residues. CDR3: CASSKGDVREQYF. CDR3 DNA: TGTGCCAGCAGCAAAGGAGACGTCCGCGAGCAGTACTTC.

The J gene is TRBJ2-7, the V gene TRBV18; 9 nucleotides line up with TRBD2. V dropped 0 bases and J dropped 4; count of bases not matched to a gene: 4. The CDR3 consists of 15 residues. Per the germline V gene, CDR1 is KGHSH and CDR2 is LQKENI. The CDR3 protein is CASSPPSGGKYEQYF. The CDR3 DNA is TGTGCCAGCTCACCACCGAGCGGGGGGAAGTACGAGCAGTACTTC.

On this clone: One end of the junction is discordant with germline, which a read error may explain. The chain links TRBV7-9 to TRBJ1-1; maybe TRBD1 (5 bases). This CDR3 is built from 13 residues. In germline, CDR1 is SEHNR, CDR2 FQNEAQ (reference sequence). The CDR3 bases are TGTGCCAGCAGCTTAGGTCAGGGTCCTGAAGCTTTTTTT. It encodes CASSLGQGPEAFF.

The chain joins TRBV7-2 to TRBJ2-7; 9 bases are a match to TRBD1. The CDR3 has 16 amino acids. V shed 5 bases, J shed 4 bases, and the junction held 12 bases outside the gene matches. Germline V lookup: CDR1 SGHTA, CDR2 FQGNSA. This CDR3 is CASSPRAGTGFYEQYF. Written as DNA, the CDR3 is TGTGCCAGCAGCCCCCGAGCCGGGACAGGGTTTTACGAGCAGTACTTC.

The chain joins TRBV5-1 to TRBJ2-2, with 13 bases that match TRBD2. J lost 2 bases, V lost 0 bases, and 13 bases had no gene match. The germline CDR1 and CDR2 sequences are SGHRS and YFSETQ. The CDR3 totals 21 residues. This CDR3 is CASSLALKGLAGIGNTGELFF. In nucleotides, the CDR3 is TGCGCCAGCAGCTTGGCCCTTAAGGGACTAGCGGGAATAGGAAACACCGGGGAGCTGTTTTTT.

This rearrangement joins TRBV7-8 to TRBJ1-1; D is uncertain. The CDR3 spans 15 residues. The germline gives CDR1 SGHVS, CDR2 FQNEAQ. V was shortened by 2 bases and J by 5 bases, with 15 bases between the two germline ends. CDR3: CASSLNDGRGTEAFF. As DNA, the CDR3 is TGTGCCAGCAGCTTAAATGATGGCCGGGGAACTGAAGCTTTCTTT.

V gene TRBV6-5 combines with J gene TRBJ2-2; D call uncertain. V was trimmed by 5 bases and J by 6 bases, leaving 10 bases between them. This CDR3 is built from 13 residues. Germline CDR1 reads MNHEY; CDR2 reads SVGAGI. This CDR3 is CASSPYLAGELFF. The CDR3 DNA follows: TGTGCCAGCAGTCCTTATTTGGCCGGGGAGCTGTTTTTT.

The table lists this clone with a count of one. The rearrangement links TRBV4-3 to TRBJ1-1; no reliable D call. The germline V and J ends were trimmed by 0 bases and 2 bases, with 10 bases remaining between them. The CDR3 has 15 amino acids. Germline V gene data show CDR1 as LGHNA and CDR2 as YSLEER. The CDR3 loop is CASSQDVNSNTEAFF. CDR3 nucleotides: TGCGCCAGCAGCCAAGATGTGAACAGCAACACTGAAGCTTTCTTT.

As to this clone: The sample has other DNA sequences that encode this CDR3 too. The V gene is TRBV5-4, the J gene TRBJ1-2; no clear D gene. Germline V CDR1 and CDR2: SGHNT, YYREEE (reference sequence). The CDR3 sequence is 12 residues long. Trimming shortened V by 1 base and J by 1 base, and 2 bases separated the two germline ends. The CDR3 coding sequence is TGTGCCAGCAGCTTGAGTAACTATGGCTACACCTTC. Amino acids: CASSLSNYGYTF. Supplemented by reference TRBV5-4 and TRBJ1-2, the full variable domain reads ETGVTQSPTHLIKTRGQQVTLRCSSQSGHNTVSWYQQALGQGPQFIFQYYREEENGRGNFPPRFSGLQFPNYSSELNVNALELDDSALYLCASSLSNYGYTFGSGTRLTVV.

The chain joins TRBV19 to TRBJ2-2; D is perhaps TRBD2 (6 bases). Trimming took 9 bases from V and 0 from J, leaving 14 bases between them. CDR1 is LNHDA, CDR2 SQIVND, per germline (reference sequence). This CDR3 region has 15 residues. CDR3 nucleotide sequence: TGTGCCAGCCAAAGCGGGCCGACGAACACCGGGGAGCTGTTTTTT. Its translation is CASQSGPTNTGELFF.

In nucleotides, the CDR3 is TGTGCCAGCAGCGAAGGGACTAGCGGGAGGGACGAGCAGTACTTC. Translation: CASSEGTSGRDEQYF. V usage is TRBV11-2 and J usage is TRBJ2-7, with 16 positions matching TRBD2. V trimming: 5 bases; J trimming: 5 bases; junction bases outside the gene matches: 3. Looked up from germline, CDR1 is SGHAT and CDR2 is FQNNGV. This CDR3 spans 15 amino acids.

This clone occurred a few times. The sample holds other DNA sequences that translate to the same CDR3. The gene calls are TRBV27 and TRBJ1-5; D not resolved. CDR1 and CDR2 (germline): MNHEY, SMNVEV (reference sequence). The CDR3 runs 12 residues. Trimming took 2 bases from V and 6 from J, leaving 5 bases between them. In DNA, the CDR3 is TGTGCCAGCAGTTTACTGGGTCAGCCCCAGCATTTT. Protein sequence: CASSLLGQPQHF.

For this clone: The same CDR3 is also encoded by other DNA sequences in this sample. The chain recombines TRBV29-1 with TRBJ2-1; TRBD2 matches 11 bases. Losses at the gene ends were 4 bases for V and 2 bases for J; bases not matched to a gene: 1. Germline V lookup: CDR1 SQVTM, CDR2 ANQGSEA. There are 14 residues in the CDR3. CDR3 nucleotide sequence: TGCAGCGTTGTAGCGGGAGGGACCTACAATGAGCAGTTCTTC. Amino acid sequence: CSVVAGGTYNEQFF.

The genes are TRBV28 and TRBJ2-3, with a possible D match to TRBD1 (6 bases). Between the trimmed V and J ends, which lost 2 bases and 6 bases, there was a span of 24 bases. Germline-derived CDR1 and CDR2 are MDHEN and SYDVKM. The CDR3 spans 18 residues. The CDR3 coding sequence is TGTGCCAGCAGTTTAAACGGTTATACAGGGCGCCCGATGGATACGCAGTATTTT. It codes for CASSLNGYTGRPMDTQYF.

This clone was counted a single time. The V gene is TRBV19, the J gene TRBJ1-5; 9 nucleotides agree with TRBD1. The CDR3 has 15 residues. The V segment lost 5 bases and the J segment 6 bases; nucleotides outside the gene matches: 8. Germline lookup yields CDR1 LNHDA and CDR2 SQIVND (reference sequence). CDR3 in amino acids: CASSGDRVRIQPQHF. CDR3 DNA: TGTGCCAGTAGTGGGGACAGGGTCCGGATTCAGCCCCAGCATTTT.

The sample holds one count of this clone. The chain links TRBV19 to TRBJ2-7; perhaps TRBD2 as D (5 bases). Trimming pared 3 bases from V and 1 base from J, leaving 13 bases between. The CDR3 length is 15 residues. CDR1 is LNHDA and CDR2 is SQIVND in the germline V gene (reference sequence). CDR3 protein: CASSIRPAASYEQYF. The CDR3 DNA reads as TGTGCCAGTAGTATTCGACCAGCGGCGTCCTACGAGCAGTACTTC. Looking up the rest from reference TRBV19 and TRBJ2-7 gives the full variable domain: DGGITQSPKYLFRKEGQNVTLSCEQNLNHDAMYWYRQDPGQGLRLIYYSQIVNDFQKGDIAEGYSVSREKKESFPLTVTSAQKNPTAFYLCASSIRPAASYEQYFGPGTRLTVT.

The count of this clone is one. V gene TRBV9 combines with J gene TRBJ2-1; unclear D gene. The V and J ends lost 3 bases and 8 bases respectively, with 12 bases between them. Germline values: CDR1 SGDLS, CDR2 YYNGEE. This CDR3 is 13 amino acids long. In DNA, the CDR3 is TGTGCCAGCAGCGCGGGCTCCGTCCATGAGCAGTTCTTC. This sequence encodes CASSAGSVHEQFF. Full variable domain (missing parts from reference TRBV9 and TRBJ2-1): DSGVTQTPKHLITATGQRVTLRCSPRSGDLSVYWYQQSLDQGLQFLIQYYNGEERAKGNILERFSAQQFPDLHSELNLSSLELGDSALYFCASSAGSVHEQFFGPGTRLTVL.

The chain employs TRBV15 and TRBJ2-7, with TRBD1 matching over 7 bases. V dropped 6 bases and J dropped 5; count of bases not matched to a gene: 7. The CDR3 is made up of 13 amino acids. Per the germline V gene, CDR1 is LNHNV and CDR2 is YYDKDF (reference sequence). The CDR3 region is CATRGTDFDEQYF. CDR3 DNA sequence: TGTGCCACCAGAGGGACAGACTTCGACGAGCAGTACTTC.

This chain joins TRBV5-1 and TRBJ1-1; D is ambiguous. V was pared by 7 bases and J by 0 bases, with 22 bases between. Germline V gene lookup returns CDR1 SGHRS and CDR2 YFSETQ. CDR3 length: 17 amino acids. The CDR3 region has the DNA TGCGCCAGCGCTACCATCGGCGGGCAGCCCGTGAACACTGAAGCTTTCTTT. Translated: CASATIGGQPVNTEAFF.

Concerning this clone itself: This CDR3 is also generated by other DNA sequences in the sample. The rearrangement links TRBV19 to TRBJ1-1, with a weak D call TRBD1 (5 bases). The germline gives CDR1 LNHDA, CDR2 SQIVND (reference sequence). The CDR3 runs to 13 residues. The V end was cut by 6 bases, the J end by 3 bases, with 11 bases between. CDR3 sequence: CASRTAGYTEAFF. In DNA, the CDR3 is TGTGCCAGTAGAACCGCAGGGTACACTGAAGCTTTCTTT.

CDR3 in DNA: TGTGCCAGCAGTACCCTTGCCCGAGGCACAGATACGCAGTATTTT. Residues: CASSTLARGTDTQYF. The chain joins TRBV25-1 to TRBJ2-3; D ambiguous. This CDR3 has 15 amino acids. Germline CDR1 is MGHDK and CDR2 is SYGVNS. Trimming left V 5 bases short and J 1 base short, with 13 bases between. Using reference TRBV25-1 and TRBJ2-3 for the parts outside the CDR3, the full variable domain is EADIYQTPRYLVIGTGKKITLECSQTMGHDKMYWYQQDPGMELHLIHYSYGVNSTEKGDLSSESTVSRIRTEHFPLTLESARPSHTSQYLCASSTLARGTDTQYFGPGTRLTVL.

Written as DNA, the CDR3 is TGTGCCAGCAGTTTATATGGAGGACTCACTAGCACAGATACGCAGTATTTT. Translation gives CASSLYGGLTSTDTQYF. This chain connects TRBV27 to TRBJ2-3, with D possibly matching TRBD2 (5 bases). V was trimmed by 1 base and J by 0 bases, leaving 14 bases between them. CDR1 and CDR2 (germline): MNHEY, SMNVEV (reference sequence). There are 17 residues in the CDR3.

The rearrangement uses TRBV5-1 and TRBJ2-7; perhaps TRBD2 as D (5 bases). The CDR3 has 14 residues. From germline, CDR1 is SGHRS and CDR2 YFSETQ. V shed 6 bases and J shed 3 bases, with 16 bases lying between them. CDR3 coding DNA: TGCGCCAGCAAGGTTCGCCCGGGATTCTACGAGCAGTACTTC. The encoded protein is CASKVRPGFYEQYF.

A remark on this clone: This sample includes further DNA sequences coding for the same CDR3. The gene calls are TRBV19 and TRBJ2-7, with TRBD2 as a possible D gene (6 bases). Trimming stripped 3 bases from V and 0 bases from J, with 9 bases between. The germline V gene has CDR1 LNHDA and CDR2 SQIVND (reference sequence). The CDR3 runs 14 residues. CDR3 sequence (DNA): TGTGCCAGTAGTATCCGGGGGAGCTCCTACGAGCAGTACTTC. The encoded protein is CASSIRGSSYEQYF.

The chain employs TRBV2 and TRBJ2-2; 13 nucleotides line up with TRBD2. CDR3 size: 16 residues. Germline V gives CDR1 SNHLY, CDR2 FYNNEI. With V trimmed by 4 bases and J by 6 bases, 5 bases remained unmatched. The CDR3 loop is CASSATSGRVPGELFF. In nucleotides, the CDR3 is TGTGCCAGCAGTGCCACTAGCGGGAGGGTGCCCGGGGAGCTGTTTTTT.

The chain uses TRBV5-1 and TRBJ1-2; 11 bases map to TRBD1. Germline V lookup: CDR1 SGHRS, CDR2 YFSETQ. The CDR3 is 14 residues long. The J segment lost 8 bases and the V segment lost 4 bases, leaving 7 bases of the junction unmatched. The CDR3 loop is CASSIGQGAQGYTF. The DNA of the CDR3 is TGCGCCAGCAGCATAGGACAGGGGGCGCAGGGCTACACCTTC.